The source of this T cell receptor (beta chain) is a study of blood T cells in healthy people across ages (dated by TCRdb to between 2015 and 2017). Regarding the complete study: In model experiments, template switching captured roughly one uniquely barcoded TCR beta cDNA molecule for every two T cells. The study measured age-related changes in TCR beta repertoire diversity using deep sequencing normalized with unique cDNA molecular identifiers. Four age groups were formed from the donors: young (average approximately 15 years), middle-aged (roughly 38), aged (62) and long-lived (about 75). To avoid experimental bias, donors of different ages were randomly spread across the sequencing lanes. For two donors (one aged 18 to 29 and one aged 80 or older), the study analyzed two additional independent replicas of 1 million unique cDNA reads from the same blood draw.

The method was 5' RACE. Sequencing was performed on an Illumina HiSeq 2500. The second PCR ran for roughly 7 to 11 cycles and used a J-beta primer mix along with a sample-barcoded 5' primer. A template-switch 5' adaptor carrying 12 random nucleotides introduced a unique molecular identifier onto each TCR beta cDNA molecule. At least 2.5 million CDR3-containing paired-end reads were obtained from each sample. First-strand cDNA synthesis was performed from all RNA using the Mint cDNA synthesis kit, with priming by a TRBC-specific oligonucleotide. All cDNA was treated with uracil-DNA glycosylase and then went through a first 18-cycle PCR with the universal primers M1SS and BC2_uni_R. The study's own analysis went as follows. Each sample was normalized by randomly selecting 1 million high-quality reads, each carrying a distinct molecular identifier. Reads with shared molecular identifiers were discarded instead of being binned into consensus sequences. MiTCR, run with a Q25 quality threshold and the strictest error-elimination algorithm, handled CDR3 identification, clonotype clustering and error correction. A nonparametric unseen species model with Euler transformation was used to estimate a lower bound on total TCR beta diversity. TCRdb cleaned the public reads at Q25 with fastp, built clones with MiXCR and kept in-frame beta chains. Rows are unified per CDR3 protein, each entry keeping the most common DNA and genes. TCRdb's processing, not the authors', yielded these V and J calls. In this sample the table shows approximately 1.5 million distinct CDR3 sequences, about 35% of which occur a single time. About 11% of the sample goes to the ten largest clones.

This clonotype has ten or more counts. Its recognized antigen is unknown. Qualities for individual bases were not recorded, and no much larger clone is one base off. CDR3 length: 14 amino acids, cysteine to phenylalanine. The only DNA kept is the CDR3, 42 bases in frame from the first base. CDR1 MGHRA and CDR2 YSYEKL were looked up in the germline V gene. V sheds 3 bases and J sheds 0 bases, leaving 6 bases between their ends. Systemically healthy Caucasian individuals from Russia, 39 in total and aged roughly 6 to 100 years, were included as donors. Each donor gave 8 to 10 milliliters of peripheral blood, drawn into EDTA-treated Vacutainer tubes. Ficoll-Paque density-gradient centrifugation was used to isolate PBMCs, with at least 7 million per sample. Total RNA, at least 5.5 micrograms per sample, was extracted from PBMCs with Trizol reagent. Naive CD45RAhigh/CD27high T cell percentages were measured by flow cytometry on a PBMC aliquot from every donor.

General findings and caveats noted by the study authors: Estimates of total diversity based on one million sequenced T cells were regarded as lower bounds and as underestimates. Observed TCR beta diversity correlated strongly with the percentage of naive T cells measured by flow cytometry. Compared with the aged group, more naive CD4+ T cells, fewer expanded clones and increased TCR diversity were shown by the long-lived group, suggesting age selection. Since profiling was done on bulk unsorted PBMCs, naive and antigen-experienced compartments could not be conclusively compared. Observed TCR beta diversity per million T cells fell roughly linearly with age, and a significant reduction was already apparent by age roughly 40. Because donor CMV infection status was unknown, age-related changes in expanded clonotypes were potentially confounded.

Material: blood. The sequence was collected from a woman under 40 in good health. The rearranged chain carries TRBV4-1 and TRBJ2-1, with the D gene call left open. The DNA reads as follows: TGCGCCAGCAGCCACCAGAGCTCCTACAATGAGCAGTTCTTC. Its amino acids are CASSHQSSYNEQFF.